What follows is one T cell receptor (beta chain) and its context. The CDR3 length is 11 residues. With 9 bases removed from V and 6 bases from J, the gap between germline ends came to 11 bases. Germline values: CDR1 SGHTA, CDR2 FQGNSA. The data derive from a study of shared clonotypes between healthy human individuals. Produced via immunoSEQ multiplex PCR; TCRdb's table is partial and in-frame only. The table lists over a million clones, approximately 78% of them singletons. The TCR sequence derives from a man aged 18 to 29 in good health. Some clones in this sample may be carry-over from other donors' samples. Material: memory CD4+ T cells from PBMCs. The subset: CD45RA-negative fraction. The V call is TRBV7-2, the J call TRBJ1-2; maybe TRBD1 (6 bases). For the CDR3, the DNA is TGTGCCAGGGGGGGCAGGGATGGCTACACCTTC. This gives the protein CARGGRDGYTF.